This TCR beta chain was identified in a study of T cell responses to AZD1222 COVID-19 vaccine. Background on the study: Second-dose intervals of approximately 4 or approximately 12 weeks were pooled.

Notes on the study in general: Among spike-specific TCRs, nearly half reportedly target unmutated variant regions. Only a handful of AZD1222 recipients, several in all, had baseline seropositivity. Donors were largely white British and mainly female; clonal diversity was possibly underestimated.

Clones were read by immunoSEQ multiplex PCR, and TCRdb kept only the in-frame ones, dropping some. The table lists 110,000 or so clones, 70% to 90% of them singletons, with about 8.5% in the top ten. Germline loops: CDR1 ENHRY, CDR2 SYGVKD. V was clipped by 8 bases and J by 7 bases, with 14 bases between them. The CDR3 is made up of 13 amino acids. This clone was seen once. Its target is unknown. The sequence derives from an adult in good health. Sequencing used peripheral blood, obtained on day 0 of AZD1222 vaccination. The rearrangement uses TRBV10-3 and TRBJ1-4; a weak D match, TRBD1 (6 bases). The CDR3 DNA follows: TGTGCCATCCGGGAGGGGGTGGGTGAAAAACTGTTTTTT. Translated: CAIREGVGEKLFF.